This T cell receptor (beta chain) derives from a study of blood T cell repertoires in COVID-19. Looked up from germline, CDR1 is MNHEY and CDR2 is SVGAGI. With 2 bases clipped from V and 1 base from J, the junction kept 8 bases outside the gene matches. The CDR3 covers 16 residues. Those who participated ranged in age from roughly 18 to 89 years and resided in 20 to 30 US areas. Generated by immunoSEQ multiplex PCR, the TCRdb table keeps only in-frame clones and is missing some. Of over 200,000 clones in the sample, 80% to 90% were seen once. The sequenced sample was PBMCs or T cells enriched from blood (not recorded which). This rearrangement joins TRBV6-5 to TRBJ2-7; 7 nucleotides agree with TRBD2. This TCR derives from a woman between 45 and 60 years old who had recovered from COVID-19. The chain's CDR3 is CASSYRRASGSYEQYF. CDR3 coding DNA: TGTGCCAGCAGTTACCGGCGGGCTAGCGGATCCTACGAGCAGTACTTC.